A selection of T cell receptor beta chains follows, all from one sample in a study of lymphopenia after photon versus proton radiotherapy. TCRdb keeps only in-frame clones here, not all; method: immunoSEQ multiplex PCR. The data show under 80,000 clones, around 88% seen once. Sequenced material: peripheral blood, taken from a patient treated with photon-based radiotherapy. The receptors stem from a man aged 35 to 55 with gastric cancer. CDR3s include the opening cysteine and the closing phenylalanine or tryptophan. Each record gives: clone size, D gene, V gene, J gene, CDR3 DNA, CDR3 protein. A D gene is named only where the DNA matches it firmly. Expanded clones get a size class; other rows say once, few or many, or leave the size out.

>-|-|TRBV7-9|TRBJ2-7
TGTGCCAGCAGCCAGGACTACTACGAGCAGTACTTC
CASSQDYYEQYF
>-|-|TRBV4-2|TRBJ1-1
TGTGCCAGCAGCCCCACCGAAATGAACACTGAAGCTTTCTTT
CASSPTEMNTEAFF
>few|-|TRBV7-3|TRBJ1-1
TGTGCCAGCAGCTTAAGTGAGAACACTGAAGCTTTCTTT
CASSLSENTEAFF
>-|-|TRBV27|TRBJ2-2
TGTGCCAGCAGTTCGGGCAGGGTCGGGTCCGGGGAGCTGTTTTTT
CASSSGRVGSGELFF
>-|TRBD1|TRBV27|TRBJ1-1
TGTGCCAGCAGTTCCGACAGGGGTCCGAACACTGAAGCTTTCTTT
CASSSDRGPNTEAFF
>-|TRBD1|TRBV19|TRBJ1-1
TGTGCCAGTGGGGACAGGGTTGCCACTGAAGCTTTCTTT
CASGDRVATEAFF
>-|TRBD1|TRBV5-8|TRBJ2-6
TGTGCCAGCAGCAGGGACAGAGGCTCTGGGGCCAACGTCCTGACTTTC
CASSRDRGSGANVLTF
>-|TRBD1|TRBV7-9|TRBJ2-6
TGTGCCAGCAGCCTAGGGCAGGGGGCTGGGGCCAACGTCCTGACTTTC
CASSLGQGAGANVLTF
>-|-|TRBV6-5|TRBJ1-4
TGTGCCAGCAGTTACTCTGGAGGAACTAATGAAAAACTGTTTTTT
CASSYSGGTNEKLFF
>-|TRBD1|TRBV18|TRBJ1-4
TGTGCCAGCTCACTAAGAAGGTTTGGACAGGGGACGCCCTCAACTAATGAAAAACTGTTTTTT
CASSLRRFGQGTPSTNEKLFF
>-|-|TRBV5-1|TRBJ1-1
TGCGCCAGCAGCTTGGAGCGGGGGGTGAACACTGAAGCTTTCTTT
CASSLERGVNTEAFF
>-|-|TRBV18|TRBJ1-1
TGTGCCAGCTCACCACCGGGATTGACAGGCGCTGAAGCTTTCTTT
CASSPPGLTGAEAFF
>-|TRBD1|TRBV9|TRBJ1-3
TGTGCCAGCGGTGGGACAGACGGAAACACCATATATTTT
CASGGTDGNTIYF
>-|-|TRBV4-2|TRBJ1-6
TGTGCCAGCAGCCAAGATCCGCCAGGCCGCAATTCACCCCTCCACTTT
CASSQDPPGRNSPLHF
>-|-|TRBV29-1|TRBJ1-2
TGCAGCGTTGACTCACAGCCTAACTATGGCTACACCTTC
CSVDSQPNYGYTF
>-|-|TRBV2|TRBJ1-6
TGTGCCAGCAGTGAAGACAGCCCCAAATATTCACCCCTCCACTTT
CASSEDSPKYSPLHF
>-|TRBD1|TRBV27|TRBJ1-5
TGTGCCAGCCGGACAGGGGGAAATCAGCCCCAGCATTTT
CASRTGGNQPQHF
>once|-|TRBV6-5|TRBJ1-1
TGTGCCAGCAGCTACCTGGGGACTGACACTGAAGCTTTCTTT
CASSYLGTDTEAFF
>-|-|TRBV19|TRBJ1-5
TGTGCCAGTAGTATTCTAATCCGTCTTGGGATAAATCAGCCCCAGCATTTT
CASSILIRLGINQPQHF
>few|TRBD1|TRBV14|TRBJ1-1
TGTGCCAGCAGCCAAGAAGTCCAGGGGGCGCAGGCTTTCTTT
CASSQEVQGAQAFF
>-|TRBD2|TRBV7-2|TRBJ2-5
TGTGCCAGCAGCGCCGGGACTAGTCCTTTGGAGACCCAGTACTTC
CASSAGTSPLETQYF
>-|TRBD1|TRBV5-1|TRBJ2-7
TGCGCCAGCGCCTCCGGGACAGGAGGGTTCAGAGAGCAGTACTTC
CASASGTGGFREQYF
>once|TRBD2|TRBV9|TRBJ2-3
TGTGCCAGCAGCAAAGCTCTAGCGGGGGGGCAAACAGATACGCAGTATTTT
CASSKALAGGQTDTQYF
>-|-|TRBV11-1|TRBJ2-1
TGTGCCAGCAGCTTATCAGGATACAATGAGCAGTTCTTC
CASSLSGYNEQFF
>-|-|TRBV5-4|TRBJ2-7
TGTGCCAGCAGCTCTTCGTCGGGTAACCACGTTTACGAGCAGTACTTC
CASSSSSGNHVYEQYF
>-|-|TRBV30|TRBJ2-5
TGTGCCTGGAGTGCCCATCGGGAGACCCAGTACTTC
CAWSAHRETQYF
>-|-|TRBV5-6|TRBJ2-7
TGTGCCAGCAGCTCGGGGGACACGCCGGCCTACGAGCAGTACTTC
CASSSGDTPAYEQYF
>-|-|TRBV5-1|TRBJ2-1
TGCGCCAGCAGCTTGGAAGCCTTCTCCTACAATGAGCAGTTCTTC
CASSLEAFSYNEQFF